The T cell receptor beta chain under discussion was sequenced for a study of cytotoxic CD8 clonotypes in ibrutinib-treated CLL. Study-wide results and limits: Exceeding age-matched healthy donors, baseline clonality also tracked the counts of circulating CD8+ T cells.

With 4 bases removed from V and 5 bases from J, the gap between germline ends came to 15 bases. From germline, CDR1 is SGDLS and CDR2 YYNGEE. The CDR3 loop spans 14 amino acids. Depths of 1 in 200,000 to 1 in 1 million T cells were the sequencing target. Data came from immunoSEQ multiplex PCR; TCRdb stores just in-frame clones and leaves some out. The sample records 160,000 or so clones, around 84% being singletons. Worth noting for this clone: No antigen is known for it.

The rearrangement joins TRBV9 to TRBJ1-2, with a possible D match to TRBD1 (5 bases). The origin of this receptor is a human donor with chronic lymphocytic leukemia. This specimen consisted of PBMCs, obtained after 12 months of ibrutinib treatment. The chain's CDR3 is CASSQSTGPYGYTF. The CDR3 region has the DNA TGTGCCAGCAGCCAATCGACGGGACCATATGGCTACACCTTC. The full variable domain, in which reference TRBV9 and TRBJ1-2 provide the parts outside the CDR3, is DSGVTQTPKHLITATGQRVTLRCSPRSGDLSVYWYQQSLDQGLQFLIQYYNGEERAKGNILERFSAQQFPDLHSELNLSSLELGDSALYFCASSQSTGPYGYTFGSGTRLTVV.